Sequencing of this TCR beta chain was carried out in a study of cytomegalovirus exposure and HLA in healthy donors. Notes on this clone: Its target is unknown.

Study findings and constraints: Researchers catalogued 160 or so TCR beta chains as cytomegalovirus-associated. At a 0.05 false discovery rate, a later analysis found 18,000 or so TCR beta sequences to be associated with HLA alleles.

V dropped 4 bases and J dropped 2; count of bases not matched to a gene: 5. The germline V gene has CDR1 SGHRS and CDR2 YFSETQ. The CDR3 is made up of 14 amino acids. PCR employed 60 Vbeta and 13 Jbeta primers. The method was immunoSEQ multiplex PCR; TCRdb's version includes in-frame clones alone and lacks a portion of them. Of about 200,000 clones listed, around 85% are singletons. J is TRBJ2-5 and V is TRBV5-1, with TRBD2 matching over 7 bases. The receptor comes from a man between 45 and 60 years old in good health and CMV-seronegative. Sequenced: PBMCs. CDR3 protein: CASSRGTTQETQYF. The CDR3 coding sequence is TGCGCCAGCAGCCGGGGGACTACTCAAGAGACCCAGTACTTC. Full variable domain (missing parts from reference TRBV5-1 and TRBJ2-5): KAGVTQTPRYLIKTRGQQVTLSCSPISGHRSVSWYQQTPGQGLQFLFEYFSETQRNKGNFPGRFSGRQFSNSRSEMNVSTLELGDSALYLCASSRGTTQETQYFGPGTRLLVL.